What follows is one TCR beta chain and its context. This clonotype was picked up a small number of times. There is no known antigen for this receptor. Per-nucleotide qualities are absent, and no much larger clonotype sits a single base away. TCR beta CDR3 regions were amplified from RNA transcripts. The TCR CDR3 was subjected to a first round of RT-PCR using the HTBI primer set and the Qiagen OneStep RT-PCR kit. The libraries were constructed in a second round of multiplex PCR and then size-selected and purified. Libraries were sequenced paired-end with 100 bp reads on an Illumina HiSeq2000. Processing in the source paper ran as follows. Raw data were processed with SOAPnuke, discarding reads with adapters, uncalled bases, mean Phred below 15, or no exact constant-primer or identifier match. High-quality paired reads were merged using COPE v1.2.5, and each unique nucleotide sequence was defined as a clonotype. MiTCR v1.1 was used to align the clonotypes against IMGT TRBV, TRBD and TRBJ reference segments. Only V-J combinations with frequency above 0.0001, covering 99% to 99.2% of repertoires, were analysed. A TCS score was defined as the ratio between F50 (clonal expansion) and ExV (chaos), using BLOSUM62-based TCRdist between CDR3 peptides within each V-J. Welch's t-statistics and random forest reduced 450 to 600 V-J features to 10 to 15, which were used in a naive Bayes classifier (R e1071). In TCRdb, the public reads were trimmed at Q25 with fastp and aligned with MiXCR, with productive beta chains retained. Under each unique CDR3 protein, matching rows form one entry showing the most common genes and DNA. The V and J calls come from TCRdb's annotation, not from the publication. Within this sample are fewer than 700,000 distinct CDR3 sequences, with around 15% of them counted one time only. Jointly, the top ten make up approximately 3.8% of the sample.

These data are taken from a study of T cells in Graves' hyperthyroidism and ophthalmopathy (dated by TCRdb to about 2019). With respect to the entire study: Peripheral blood was sampled at the time of initial diagnosis, prior to any treatment. TCR V-J signatures able to tell the groups apart were searched for in a discovery cohort of 90 to 100 patients, of whom under 45 had Graves' ophthalmopathy and about 60 had stable Graves' hyperthyroidism. An independent validation cohort of around 19 hyperthyroidism patients and about 15 patients who later progressed to ophthalmopathy tested prospective prediction of ophthalmopathy. For training and testing, the 100 or so patients in the discovery cohort were randomly divided in a 7:3 ratio. Thyroid tissue and blood T-cell repertoires from roughly 6 Graves' hyperthyroidism patients were also compared in the study. After sampling, hyperthyroidism patients received methimazole starting at 30 mg daily, and ophthalmopathy patients received high-dose intravenous methylprednisolone. The paper reports TCR Vbeta CDR3 sequencing of over 120 peripheral blood samples: under 45 ophthalmopathy, fewer than 80 hyperthyroidism and about 17 progressor patients. The full study reports these points: In cross-validation, a model built on a 13 V-J signature told ophthalmopathy apart from stable hyperthyroidism with under 90% sensitivity and 81% to 82% specificity, and in testing the same model reached 80%/75%. Sample size was not statistically predetermined, and investigators were not blinded to group allocation. In validation, the model predicted progression to ophthalmopathy with over 65% sensitivity and approximately 72% specificity, a median of 6.5 months before onset. Most expanded thyroid clonotypes (frequency above 0.001) were also detected in blood, a finding suggesting that blood repertoires may reflect thyroid immune responses.

CDR1 is given as SGHDT and CDR2 as YYEEEE, both from the germline V gene. The junction carries 10 bases between V and J, which are trimmed by 4 bases and 5 bases respectively. The CDR3 holds 13 amino acids from the cysteine to the phenylalanine. Just CDR3 DNA is preserved here, 39 bases in frame from base 1. Stable Graves' hyperthyroidism was defined as no progression to ophthalmopathy during 18 months of follow-up. Hyperthyroidism patients were aged 18 to 65 years and newly diagnosed, with disease duration of less than 2 months. Exclusion was applied to patients with uncontrolled infections, other autoimmune diseases, pregnancy or lactation. Diagnoses were established on the basis of clinical symptoms, serum thyroxine and TRAb, thyroid ultrasound, and orbital computed tomography. PBMCs were separated from roughly 9.3 ml of fresh peripheral blood using Ficoll-Paque density gradient centrifugation. Trizol reagent was used to extract total RNA, and RNA quality was then checked on an Agilent 2100 Bioanalyzer.

Sequencing was performed on blood. The chain uses TRBV5-6 and TRBJ2-1; 6 matching bases give a weak D call of TRBD2. This receptor was identified in a woman aged 25 to 45 with Graves' hyperthyroidism. The CDR3: CASSRGLNNEQFF. The sequenced DNA: TGTGCCAGCAGCCGGGGACTCAACAATGAGCAGTTCTTC.